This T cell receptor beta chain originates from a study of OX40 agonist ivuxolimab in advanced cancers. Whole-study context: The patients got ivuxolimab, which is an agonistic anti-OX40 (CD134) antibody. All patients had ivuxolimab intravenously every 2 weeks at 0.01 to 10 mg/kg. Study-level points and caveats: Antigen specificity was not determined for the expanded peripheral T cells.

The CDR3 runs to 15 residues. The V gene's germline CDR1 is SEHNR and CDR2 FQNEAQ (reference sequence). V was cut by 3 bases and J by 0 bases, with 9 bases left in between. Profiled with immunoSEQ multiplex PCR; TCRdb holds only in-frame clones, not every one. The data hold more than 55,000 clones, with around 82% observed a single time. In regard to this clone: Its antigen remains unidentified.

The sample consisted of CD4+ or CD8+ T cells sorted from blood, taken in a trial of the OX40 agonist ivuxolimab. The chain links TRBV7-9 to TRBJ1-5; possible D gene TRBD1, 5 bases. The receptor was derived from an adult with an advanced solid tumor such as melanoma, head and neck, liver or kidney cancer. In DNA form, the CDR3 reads TGTGCCAGCAGCTTGGGGCAGCTTAGCAATCAGCCCCAGCATTTT. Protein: CASSLGQLSNQPQHF.